This T cell receptor beta chain was obtained from a study of blood T cell repertoires in COVID-19. This CDR3 contains 14 residues. V was cut by 0 bases and J by 10 bases, with 11 bases left in between. CDR1 SGHRS and CDR2 YFSETQ come from the germline V gene. This table comes from immunoSEQ multiplex PCR, and its TCRdb copy is limited to in-frame clones, with some not included. The repertoire includes about 300,000 clones, approximately 85% of them detected once, and about 2% sits in the top ten. The TCR sequence derives from a young man who had recovered from COVID-19. Sequencing used PBMCs or T cells enriched from blood (not recorded which). The rearrangement uses TRBV5-1 and TRBJ1-6; no definite D call. CDR3 nucleotide sequence: TGCGCCAGCAGCTTGGAAGGATGGGAGTCACCCCTCCACTTT. It codes for CASSLEGWESPLHF.